Below are 27 T cell receptor beta chains sequenced from a single sample in a study of blood T cell repertoires in COVID-19. Clones were sequenced by immunoSEQ multiplex PCR, and TCRdb holds only the in-frame ones, with some missing. In the table there are a few hundred thousand clones, roughly 87% of which are singletons. The specimen was PBMCs or T cells enriched from blood (not recorded which). These TCRs come from a woman aged 25 to 45 who had recovered from COVID-19.

This clone was observed a single time. The V call is TRBV6-2 or TRBV6-3, the J call TRBJ2-1; TRBD1 agrees at 8 bases. Per germline, CDR1 MNHEY and CDR2 SVGEGT. The CDR3 is 15 residues long. The V gene end was trimmed by 2 bases and the J gene end by 4 bases; junction bases not matched to a gene: 4. Here the CDR3 DNA reads TGTGCCAGCAGTTACGGACAGGGCAGGTACAATGAGCAGTTCTTC. As protein: CASSYGQGRYNEQFF.

The table lists this clone with a few counts. This chain joins TRBV5-4 and TRBJ1-6, with D unclear. This CDR3 has 14 amino acids. Trimming cost V 6 bases and J 6 bases, with 13 bases left between them. The germline V gene encodes CDR1 SGHNT and CDR2 YYREEE (reference sequence). DNA of the CDR3: TGTGCCAGCAACCTGGTGGGAGGTAATTCACCCCTCCACTTT. Residues: CASNLVGGNSPLHF.

The chain joins TRBV3-1 (or the pseudogene TRBV3-2) to TRBJ2-6, with D unresolved. This CDR3 contains 15 residues. V was pared by 2 bases and J by 3 bases, with 8 bases between. Per germline, CDR1 LGHDT and CDR2 YNNKEL (reference sequence). For the CDR3, the DNA is TGTGCCAGCAGCCAAAAACTGCTTGGGGCCAACGTCCTGACTTTC. Its translation: CASSQKLLGANVLTF.

The genes are TRBV5-1 and TRBJ2-7; D might be TRBD1 (5 bases). V dropped 7 bases and J dropped 3 bases, with 17 bases sitting between them. Germline CDR1 SGHRS, CDR2 YFSETQ. There are 14 residues in the CDR3. The DNA for the CDR3 is TGCGCCAGCGTCTTTGTGCAGGGAAGCTACGAGCAGTACTTC. Residues: CASVFVQGSYEQYF.

This clone has just a few counts. The rearrangement links TRBV4-1 to TRBJ2-7; D might be TRBD2 (7 bases). Germline V gene data show CDR1 as MGHRA and CDR2 as YSYEKL. This CDR3 is built from 14 residues. Trimming cost V 2 bases and J 5 bases, with 13 bases left between them. The CDR3 coding sequence is TGCGCCAGCAGCCAAAGGGGGGGTTCGAACGAGCAGTACTTC. It specifies CASSQRGGSNEQYF.

The V and J genes are TRBV5-4 and TRBJ1-2, with D possibly TRBD1 on 6 matching bases. Trimming removed 4 bases at V and 4 bases at J, with 14 bases between. This CDR3 region has 14 residues. CDR1 is SGHNT, CDR2 YYREEE, per germline (reference sequence). The CDR3 DNA reads TGTGCCAGCAGCCCCCGGGACACAGGCTATGGCTACACCTTC. It specifies CASSPRDTGYGYTF.

The rearrangement links TRBV18 to TRBJ1-4, with TRBD1 matching over 9 bases. Germline assignment: CDR1 KGHSH and CDR2 LQKENI. J was trimmed by 0 bases and V by 3 bases; bases with no gene match: 2. The CDR3 spans 16 residues. The CDR3: CASSPDRGATNEKLFF. The CDR3 DNA follows: TGTGCCAGCTCACCGGACAGGGGAGCAACTAATGAAAAACTGTTTTTT.

Comments on this clone: The same CDR3 is also encoded by other DNA sequences in this sample. The chain couples TRBV19 to TRBJ1-4; D call uncertain. V gave up 9 bases and J gave up 0 bases, with 14 bases separating them. Germline V gene data show CDR1 as LNHDA and CDR2 as SQIVND (reference sequence). The CDR3 totals 15 residues. CDR3 residues: CASRLDRATNEKLFF. The DNA for the CDR3 is TGTGCCAGCAGACTCGACCGTGCAACTAATGAAAAACTGTTTTTT.

This clone has just one count. J is TRBJ2-1 and V is TRBV5-1, with 9 positions matching TRBD1. Germline CDR1 and CDR2: SGHRS and YFSETQ. This CDR3 has 16 amino acids. The ends lost 5 bases at V and 5 bases at J; junction bases unmatched: 11. Here the CDR3 DNA reads TGCGCCAGCAGGGAAGGTACAGGGGGCTACGACAATGAGCAGTTCTTC. Protein product: CASREGTGGYDNEQFF.

The V and J genes are TRBV12-3 or TRBV12-4 and TRBJ2-7; D call uncertain. Trimming stripped 4 bases from V and 1 base from J, with 8 bases between. The CDR3 is made up of 13 amino acids. The CDR3 loop reads CASSSSFSYEQYF. In DNA, the CDR3 is TGTGCCAGCAGTTCGAGCTTTTCCTACGAGCAGTACTTC.

This clone has only one observation. The V gene is TRBV29-1, the J gene TRBJ1-2; TRBD1 is a possible D gene (5 bases). The CDR3 runs to 13 residues. Trimming shortened V by 3 bases and J by 4 bases, and 12 bases separated the two germline ends. Germline V CDR1 and CDR2: SQVTM, ANQGSEA. This CDR3 is CSVEQVGRYGYTF. Here the CDR3 DNA reads TGCAGCGTTGAGCAGGTGGGGCGCTATGGCTACACCTTC. Full variable domain (rest looked up from reference TRBV29-1 and TRBJ1-2): SAVISQKPSRDICQRGTSLTIQCQVDSQVTMMFWYRQQPGQSLTLIATANQGSEATYESGFVIDKFPISRPNLTFSTLTVSNMSPEDSSIYLCSVEQVGRYGYTFGSGTRLTVV.

The rearrangement links TRBV18 to TRBJ2-3, with 7 bases that match TRBD2. The junction had 4 bases not matched to a gene; V was cut back by 6 bases and J by 1 base. Germline V lookup: CDR1 KGHSH, CDR2 LQKENI. The CDR3 contains 14 residues. CDR3 in amino acids: CASSWSGGTDTQYF. The DNA for the CDR3 is TGTGCCAGCTCGTGGAGCGGGGGCACAGATACGCAGTATTTT.

The rearrangement joins TRBV12-5 to TRBJ1-1; TRBD1 might be the D (6 bases). V was clipped by 0 bases and J by 4 bases, with 18 bases between them. The CDR3 contains 17 residues. Germline V gene data show CDR1 as LGHNT and CDR2 as FRNRAP. The CDR3 nucleotides are TGTGCTAGTGGTTTGGTACTATCGTTGGGCAGGGGCACTGAAGCTTTCTTT. This sequence encodes CASGLVLSLGRGTEAFF.

This clone was counted only a few times. The chain uses TRBV15 and TRBJ2-3, with TRBD1 matching 8 bases. The CDR3 has 16 amino acids. CDR1 is LNHNV, CDR2 YYDKDF, per germline (reference sequence). Unmatched junction bases numbered 7, after V lost 3 bases and J lost 2 bases. The CDR3 sequence is CATSRRTGSVTDTQYF. The CDR3 region has the DNA TGTGCCACCAGCAGGCGGACAGGGAGTGTCACAGATACGCAGTATTTT.

The chain has TRBV28 and TRBJ2-2; the D gene is possibly TRBD1 (6 bases). CDR3 length: 15 amino acids. CDR1 and CDR2 (germline): MDHEN, SYDVKM. Trimming took 3 bases from V and 4 from J, leaving 12 bases between them. The CDR3 reads CASSFRQEVTGELFF. The CDR3 nucleotides are TGTGCCAGCAGTTTCCGACAGGAGGTCACCGGGGAGCTGTTTTTT.

This rearrangement joins TRBV7-8 to TRBJ2-5; D possibly corresponds to TRBD1 (6 bases). The V end was cut by 0 bases, the J end by 2 bases, with 16 bases between. Per germline, CDR1 SGHVS and CDR2 FQNEAQ. This CDR3 comprises 17 residues. Here the CDR3 reads CASSLASAGTPQETQYF. Here the CDR3 DNA reads TGTGCCAGCAGCTTAGCTAGTGCCGGGACACCTCAAGAGACCCAGTACTTC. Full variable domain (missing parts from reference TRBV7-8 and TRBJ2-5): GAGVSQSPRYKVAKRGQDVALRCDPISGHVSLFWYQQALGQGPEFLTYFQNEAQLDKSGLPSDRFFAERPEGSVSTLKIQRTQQEDSAVYLCASSLASAGTPQETQYFGPGTRLLVL.

A remark on this clone: At one of its ends the junction is not consistent with the germline gene, which may arise from a read error. The chain combines TRBV18 with TRBJ1-2, with D tentatively TRBD1 (5 bases). Germline CDR1 and CDR2: KGHSH and LQKENI. This CDR3 spans 17 amino acids. The chain's CDR3 is CASSPPGEGQGNYGYTF. The CDR3, as DNA: TGTGCCAGCTCGCCACCGGGGGAGGGTCAGGGTAACTATGGCTACACCTTC.

This clone was recorded once. V usage is TRBV6-5 and J usage is TRBJ1-5; maybe TRBD1 (5 bases). Trimming left V 6 bases short and J 2 bases short, with 8 bases between. CDR3 length: 13 amino acids. Germline V gives CDR1 MNHEY, CDR2 SVGAGI. The CDR3 sequence is CASSPGRNQPQHF. In nucleotides, the CDR3 is TGTGCCAGCAGCCCAGGGCGCAATCAGCCCCAGCATTTT.

This clone was detected only once. The chain couples TRBV6-2 or TRBV6-3 to TRBJ2-7, with 10 bases identical to TRBD1. Germline CDR1 reads MNHEY; CDR2 reads SVGEGT. This CDR3 is 14 amino acids long. Trimming at V came to 5 bases and at J to 3 bases, leaving 4 bases not matched to a gene. CDR3 sequence reads: CASSPRTGGYEQYF. The CDR3 DNA reads TGTGCCAGCAGTCCGCGGACAGGGGGCTACGAGCAGTACTTC.

Note on this clone: The sample holds other DNA sequences that translate to the same CDR3. CDR3 protein: CASSYGQGAEAFF. The CDR3 DNA sequence: TGTGCCAGCAGTTACGGGCAGGGGGCTGAAGCTTTCTTT. The rearrangement links TRBV6-5 to TRBJ1-1; the match to TRBD1 covers 7 bases. The CDR3 sequence is 13 residues long. V lost 2 bases to trimming and J lost 6 bases; unmatched junction nucleotides: 3. In germline, CDR1 is MNHEY, CDR2 SVGAGI.

The rearrangement uses TRBV28 and TRBJ1-1; D unclear. CDR3 length equals 13 residues. The germline V and J ends were trimmed by 6 bases and 1 base, with 9 bases remaining between them. CDR1 and CDR2 from the germline V gene are MDHEN and SYDVKM. The CDR3 loop reads CASRPNGNTEAFF. CDR3 nucleotides: TGTGCCAGCAGACCCAACGGGAACACTGAAGCTTTCTTT. The entire variable domain, with the rest obtained from reference TRBV28 and TRBJ1-1, is as follows: DVKVTQSSRYLVKRTGEKVFLECVQDMDHENMFWYRQDPGLGLRLIYFSYDVKMKEKGDIPEGYSVSREKKERFSLILESASTNQTSMYLCASRPNGNTEAFFGQGTRLTVV.

V is TRBV5-4 and J is TRBJ2-2; possible D gene TRBD2, 5 bases. The CDR3 sequence is 13 residues long. V lost 6 bases and J lost 6, with 12 bases in between. Germline loops: CDR1 SGHNT, CDR2 YYREEE (reference sequence). CDR3 coding DNA: TGTGCCAGCACCTCCCGGGGAGCCGGGGAGCTGTTTTTT. Translated: CASTSRGAGELFF.

This clone occurred a few times. The chain uses TRBV5-4 and TRBJ2-7, with 7 bases fitting TRBD1. CDR1 and CDR2 from the germline V gene are SGHNT and YYREEE (reference sequence). The V gene end was trimmed by 3 bases and the J gene end by 5 bases; junction bases not matched to a gene: 8. The CDR3 length is 14 residues. CDR3 sequence reads: CASSWGQPSNEQYF. The CDR3 DNA follows: TGTGCCAGCAGCTGGGGACAGCCTAGCAACGAGCAGTACTTC.

The chain is built from TRBV12-5 and TRBJ2-2, with 10 bases that match TRBD2. CDR1 and CDR2 (germline): LGHNT, FRNRAP. The V gene end was trimmed by 1 base and the J gene end by 4 bases; junction bases not matched to a gene: 12. CDR3 length equals 19 residues. This chain's CDR3 is CASGLAPPAGGSVTGELFF. The CDR3 DNA sequence: TGTGCTAGTGGTTTGGCTCCCCCAGCGGGGGGGTCAGTCACCGGGGAGCTGTTTTTT.

V gene TRBV24-1 combines with J gene TRBJ1-2; 8 nucleotides match TRBD1. V shed 4 bases and J 4 bases; nucleotides not matched to a gene: 10. The V gene's germline CDR1 is KGHDR and CDR2 SFDVKD. The CDR3 loop spans 16 amino acids. The CDR3 sequence is CATSEQGGNDVYGYTF. CDR3 in DNA: TGTGCCACCAGTGAACAGGGGGGTAACGACGTCTATGGCTACACCTTC.

V gene TRBV7-9 combines with J gene TRBJ2-1; D possibly corresponds to TRBD1 (6 bases). The CDR3 covers 16 residues. Germline CDR1 is SEHNR and CDR2 is FQNEAQ (reference sequence). V was pared by 0 bases and J by 1 base, with 10 bases between. The CDR3 loop reads CASSLADRSSYNEQFF. For the CDR3, the DNA is TGTGCCAGCAGCTTAGCCGACAGGTCGTCCTACAATGAGCAGTTCTTC.

DNA for the CDR3: TGTGCCACTCTGGGTCCAGGGGCCCTCATGAACACTGAAGCTTTCTTT. It is translated as CATLGPGALMNTEAFF. V gene TRBV19 combines with J gene TRBJ1-1, with D possibly matching TRBD1 (6 bases). V lost 10 bases and J lost 0, with 21 bases in between. CDR3 size: 16 residues. Germline CDR1 is LNHDA and CDR2 is SQIVND (reference sequence).